Reported below is one T cell receptor (beta chain). This clone has more than one count but fewer than ten. Its antigen has not been determined. No much larger clone is present one base from it, and per-base qualities are unavailable. The sample carries other DNA sequences with the same CDR3. From each donor, a single peripheral blood sample of about 110 mL on average was drawn into heparinised tubes. Naive, central memory, regulatory and stem cell-like memory CD4+ T cells were sorted on a BD FACSAria II using a panel including CD45RO, CCR7, CD25, CD127, CD95 and CD27. All sorted populations exceeded 95% purity. Right away, PBMCs were isolated by Lymphoprep density gradient centrifugation and were stained directly, with no culture step. Samples were stained and sorted in pairs, with one healthy donor and one patient per experiment, so that batch effects were minimized. The data stem from a study of beta chain features in type 1 diabetes (dated by TCRdb to between 2018 and 2020). A note on the overall study: Mean age, gender distribution, total cell number and subset yield were not different between patients and healthy donors. A total of 85 million to 140 million sorted cells were examined across all samples, and a strong correlation was observed between cell number per subset and RNA yield. The study compared the TCRB repertoires of sorted circulating CD4+ T cell subsets in recently diagnosed type 1 diabetes patients with those in matched healthy donors. Regulatory and stem cell-like memory subsets were isolated from only 8 patients and 8 healthy donors, whereas naive and central memory subsets came from all 28 donors.

General study outcomes and caveats: In all four CD4+ subsets, TCRB CDR3 length was moderately but significantly shorter in type 1 diabetes patients. Shorter templates might have been favored by PCR, but patient and control samples were amplified and corrected together, so both groups would have been affected equally by any skew. Because small numbers of individuals were included in the HLA sub-analyses, any influence of HLA type on TCRB rearrangement was left unresolved. Because cDNA was sequenced instead of genomic DNA, highly expressing activated cells could be over-represented, though the groups showed no difference in activation or CD3 levels. Fewer insertions and more nucleotide deletions at VDJ recombination sites were observed in patients with type 1 diabetes, implying thymic rearrangement abnormalities. Naive, central memory and regulatory TCRB repertoires appeared more similar among patients than among healthy donors.

CDR1 and CDR2 are read off the germline V gene as MDHEN and SYDVKM. There are 14 amino acids in the CDR3, from cysteine to phenylalanine inclusive. Of all the DNA, just the CDR3 is kept, 42 bases in frame from base 1. Trimming costs V 6 bases and J 1 base, and their ends lie 10 bases apart. The entire amount of isolated RNA was reverse transcribed using the High Capacity cDNA Reverse Transcription Kit, so the sequenced TCRB transcripts were expressed ones. Deep immunoSEQ sequencing was applied to naive, central memory and regulatory T cell samples, giving an average of approximately 4 million total reads per sample. Sorted cells were lysed in RLT buffer, and RNA was extracted using DNase-treated RNeasy Micro or Mini kits according to cell number. To prevent cross-contamination, every cell subset was processed on its own, while patient and healthy donor samples were processed together. TCRB sequences were amplified from cDNA with the immunoSEQ multiplex PCR, producing 87-bp fragments spanning the CDR3 region. Amplicons were sequenced on the Illumina HiSeq platform. Concerning the study's data processing: Synthetic template baselines were used to correct PCR bias computationally, reads within Hamming distance 2 were collapsed together, and singletons that could not be merged were discarded. Reads were aligned against IMGT so that V, D and J genes, CDR3 length and insertions or deletions at six rearrangement sites could be assigned. Within each subset, clonotype counts were normalized to sorted cell number, after which true diversity and Gini coefficients were computed with the tcR R package. The overlap coefficient, calculated on TCRB nucleotide sequences, was used to measure repertoire sharing. As a proxy for the pre-selection repertoire, out-of-frame TCRB sequences from naive cells were analyzed. TCRdb took over this immuneACCESS table, retaining in-frame rearrangements with V and J assigned. Such tables are incomplete; in checked studies, under half of the missing clones stem from an unresolved V gene, and the remainder is unexplained. The V and J calls and clone size come from that table; D and trimming were worked out from the DNA. For this sample there are about 360,000 clones; 10% to 15% appear just once. Around 0.015% of the sample is held by the ten biggest clonotypes.

The rearrangement combines TRBV28 with TRBJ1-5; perhaps TRBD1 is the D gene, with 6 bases matching. The sequenced sample was naive CD4+ T cells from blood. What this sample's cell subset or site label stands for: true naive CD4+ T cells. The TCR was taken from a young man in good health. The CDR3 is CASRQGGSNQPQHF. The DNA reads as follows: TGTGCCAGCAGACAGGGAGGGAGCAATCAGCCCCAGCATTTT.